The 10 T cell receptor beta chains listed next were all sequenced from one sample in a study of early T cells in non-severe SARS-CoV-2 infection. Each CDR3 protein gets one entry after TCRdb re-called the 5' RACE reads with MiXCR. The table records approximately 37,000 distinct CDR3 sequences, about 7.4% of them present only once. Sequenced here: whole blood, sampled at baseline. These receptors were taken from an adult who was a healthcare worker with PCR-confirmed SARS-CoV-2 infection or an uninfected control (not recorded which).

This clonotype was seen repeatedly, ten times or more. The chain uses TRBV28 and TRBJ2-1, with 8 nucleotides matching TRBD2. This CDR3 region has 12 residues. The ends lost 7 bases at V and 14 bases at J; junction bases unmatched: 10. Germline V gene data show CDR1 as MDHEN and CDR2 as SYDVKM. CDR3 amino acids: CASKGSGGEEFF. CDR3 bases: TGTGCCAGCAAGGGGAGCGGGGGAGAGGAGTTCTTC.

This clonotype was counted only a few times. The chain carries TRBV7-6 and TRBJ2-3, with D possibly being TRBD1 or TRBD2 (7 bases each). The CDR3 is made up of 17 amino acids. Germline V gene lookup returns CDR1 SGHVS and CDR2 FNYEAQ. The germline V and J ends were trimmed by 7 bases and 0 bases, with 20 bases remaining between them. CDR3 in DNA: TGTGCCAGCATCCCCAGGGGGGGGCTGTCTAGCACAGATACGCAGTATTTT. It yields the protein CASIPRGGLSSTDTQYF.

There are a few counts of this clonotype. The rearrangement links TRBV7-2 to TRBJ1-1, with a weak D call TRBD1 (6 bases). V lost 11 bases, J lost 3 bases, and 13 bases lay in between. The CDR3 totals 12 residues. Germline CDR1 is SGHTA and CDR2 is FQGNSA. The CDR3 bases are TGTGCCGTTATGAGGGGGTACACTGAAGCTTTCTTT. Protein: CAVMRGYTEAFF.

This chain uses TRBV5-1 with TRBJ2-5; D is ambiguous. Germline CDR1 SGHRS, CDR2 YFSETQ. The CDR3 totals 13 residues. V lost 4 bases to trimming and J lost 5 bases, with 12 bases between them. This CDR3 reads CASSPPIRETQYF. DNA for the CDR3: TGCGCCAGCAGCCCACCCATCCGGGAGACCCAGTACTTC.

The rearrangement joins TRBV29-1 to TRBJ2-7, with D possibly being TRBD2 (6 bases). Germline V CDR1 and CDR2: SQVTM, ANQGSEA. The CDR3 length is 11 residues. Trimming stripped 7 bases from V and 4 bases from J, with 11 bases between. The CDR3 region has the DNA TGCAGCGGGACTACCGGATACGAGCAGTACTTC. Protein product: CSGTTGYEQYF.

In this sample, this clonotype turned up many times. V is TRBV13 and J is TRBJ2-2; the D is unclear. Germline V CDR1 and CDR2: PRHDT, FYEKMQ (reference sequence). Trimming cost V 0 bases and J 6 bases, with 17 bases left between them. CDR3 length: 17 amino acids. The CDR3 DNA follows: TGTGCCAGCAGCTTAGGCGACTTCGGCAGGATCTCCGGGGAGCTGTTTTTT. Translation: CASSLGDFGRISGELFF.

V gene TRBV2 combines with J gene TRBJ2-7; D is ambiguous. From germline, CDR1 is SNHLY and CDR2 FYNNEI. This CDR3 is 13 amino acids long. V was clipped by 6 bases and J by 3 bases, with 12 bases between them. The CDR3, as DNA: TGTGCCAGCAGCGCGAACAGAGACTACGAGCAGTACTTC. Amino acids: CASSANRDYEQYF.

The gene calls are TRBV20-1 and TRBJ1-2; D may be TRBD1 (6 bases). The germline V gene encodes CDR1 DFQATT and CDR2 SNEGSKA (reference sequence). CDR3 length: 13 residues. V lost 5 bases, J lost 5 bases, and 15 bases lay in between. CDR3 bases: TGCAGTGCTTCCCTACAGGGAGGGTATGGCTACACCTTC. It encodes CSASLQGGYGYTF.

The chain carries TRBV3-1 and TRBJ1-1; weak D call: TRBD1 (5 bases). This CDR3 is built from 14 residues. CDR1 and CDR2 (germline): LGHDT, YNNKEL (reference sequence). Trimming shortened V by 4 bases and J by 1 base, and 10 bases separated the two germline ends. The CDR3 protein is CASSRGAPNTEAFF. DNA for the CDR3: TGTGCCAGCAGCCGAGGGGCTCCGAACACTGAAGCTTTCTTT. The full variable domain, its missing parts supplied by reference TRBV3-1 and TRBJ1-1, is DTAVSQTPKYLVTQMGNDKSIKCEQNLGHDTMYWYKQDSKKFLKIMFSYNNKELIINETVPNRFSPKSPDKAHLNLHINSLELGDSAVYFCASSRGAPNTEAFFGQGTRLTVV.

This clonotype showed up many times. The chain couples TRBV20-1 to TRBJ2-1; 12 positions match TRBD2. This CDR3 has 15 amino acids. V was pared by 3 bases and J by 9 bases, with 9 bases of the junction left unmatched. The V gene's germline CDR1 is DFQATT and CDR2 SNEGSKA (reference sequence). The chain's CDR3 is CSASHLAGGPVEQFF. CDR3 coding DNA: TGCAGTGCTAGCCATCTAGCGGGGGGGCCTGTTGAGCAGTTCTTC.